The 20 T cell receptor beta chains given below trace back to one sample, sequenced in a study of neurological immune-mediated disorders. MiXCR was run by TCRdb on the 5' RACE reads, yielding one entry per CDR3 protein. The repertoire holds 55,000 to 70,000 distinct CDR3 sequences, about 3% seen once, with about 5% in the top ten. Sequenced: PBMCs. The source is a woman aged 50 to 60 with multiple sclerosis.

This clonotype has a count of ten or more. The chain uses TRBV12-3 or TRBV12-4 and TRBJ2-5; 10 nucleotides match TRBD2. The CDR3 has 16 residues. V shed 5 bases, J shed 5 bases, and the junction held 11 bases outside the gene matches. The CDR3: CASSQLLAGGFETQYF. The CDR3 nucleotides are TGTGCCAGCAGTCAGCTTTTAGCGGGAGGTTTTGAGACCCAGTACTTC.

This clonotype has just a few counts. The CDR3 bases are TGCGCCAGCAGTGAGAGCGGGAGGGCCTACGAGCAGTACTTC. The encoded protein is CASSESGRAYEQYF. This rearrangement joins TRBV10-1 to TRBJ2-7; TRBD2 matches 10 bases. Per germline, CDR1 WNHNN and CDR2 SYGVQD (reference sequence). CDR3 length: 14 amino acids. The J segment lost 2 bases and the V segment lost 2 bases, leaving 0 bases of the junction unmatched.

This clonotype has at least ten counts. CDR3 in amino acids: CASSSPQTGGGEKLFF. The CDR3 coding sequence is TGTGCCAGCAGTTCCCCCCAAACAGGGGGCGGTGAAAAACTGTTTTTT. The genes are TRBV27 and TRBJ1-4, with 9 bases identical to TRBD1. J lost 7 bases, V lost 4 bases, and 10 bases had no gene match. This CDR3 has 16 residues. Germline CDR1 MNHEY, CDR2 SMNVEV (reference sequence).

This clonotype was seen ten or more times. The V gene is TRBV7-9, the J gene TRBJ1-4; D is possibly TRBD1 (5 bases). The V gene's germline CDR1 is SEHNR and CDR2 FQNEAQ (reference sequence). Trimming removed 3 bases at V and 10 bases at J, with 12 bases between. This CDR3 has 13 amino acids. DNA of the CDR3: TGTGCCAGCAGCTTTGACTCGGGGGTAAAACTGTTTTTT. Its translation: CASSFDSGVKLFF.

At least ten counts were recorded for this clonotype. This chain links TRBV12-3 or TRBV12-4 with TRBJ1-1; D gene uncertain. The CDR3 extends over 17 amino acids. Trimming left V 5 bases short and J 1 base short, with 20 bases between. CDR3: CASSLLWQHDRNTEAFF. Here the CDR3 DNA reads TGTGCCAGCAGTCTATTGTGGCAGCACGATCGGAACACTGAAGCTTTCTTT.

As for this clonotype: A single base separates this from a much larger clone, so it may be a read error. This chain uses TRBV7-9 with TRBJ1-2; D possibly corresponds to TRBD1 (5 bases). In germline, CDR1 is SEHNR, CDR2 FQNEAQ (reference sequence). This CDR3 contains 14 residues. The V end was cut by 2 bases, the J end by 2 bases, with 9 bases between. CDR3: CASSLQGYNYGYTF. In DNA form, the CDR3 reads TGTGCCAGCAGCTTACAGGGCTACAACTATGGCTACACCTTC.

This clonotype was observed at least ten times. The chain couples TRBV29-1 to TRBJ1-1; D is perhaps TRBD1 (5 bases). Germline CDR1 and CDR2: SQVTM and ANQGSEA. CDR3 size: 12 residues. Trimming shortened V by 4 bases and J by 4 bases, and 10 bases separated the two germline ends. The CDR3 DNA follows: TGCAGCGTTGTTCAGGGAACCACTGAAGCTTTCTTT. Protein sequence: CSVVQGTTEAFF.

This clonotype was seen at least ten times. This chain connects TRBV24-1 to TRBJ1-5; maybe TRBD1 (6 bases). The V gene's germline CDR1 is KGHDR and CDR2 SFDVKD. V shed 5 bases and J shed 5 bases, with 12 bases lying between them. The CDR3 has 14 residues. This chain's CDR3 is CATSGQADDQPQHF. The CDR3 DNA reads TGTGCCACCAGTGGACAGGCCGACGATCAGCCCCAGCATTTT.

This clonotype showed up many times. The V and J genes are TRBV6-6 and TRBJ2-5, with D perhaps TRBD1 (6 bases). V lost 5 bases and J 1 base, leaving 8 bases between the germline ends. CDR1 MNHNY and CDR2 SVGAGI come from the germline V gene (reference sequence). The CDR3 has 13 amino acids. The CDR3 DNA is TGTGCCAGCAGTCGGACAGCCCAAGAGACCCAGTACTTC. Amino acids: CASSRTAQETQYF.

This clonotype was observed at least ten times. This rearrangement joins TRBV10-1 to TRBJ2-2, with D unresolved. The CDR3 contains 13 residues. Per germline, CDR1 WNHNN and CDR2 SYGVQD (reference sequence). V lost 4 bases and J 5 bases, leaving 8 bases between the germline ends. In DNA form, the CDR3 reads TGCGCCAGCAGTGCCCAACGGACCGGGGAGCTGTTTTTT. It is translated as CASSAQRTGELFF.

This clonotype appeared many times. V and J are TRBV20-1 and TRBJ2-7; 9 bases fit TRBD2. There are 15 residues in the CDR3. J lost 3 bases, V lost 6 bases, and 12 bases had no gene match. Germline V gives CDR1 DFQATT, CDR2 SNEGSKA (reference sequence). This chain's CDR3 is CSARTGSGGHYEQYF. The CDR3 DNA reads as TGCAGTGCCAGAACGGGGAGCGGGGGGCACTACGAGCAGTACTTC.

This clonotype was counted many times. V and J are TRBV12-3 or TRBV12-4 and TRBJ2-5; no firm D call. The CDR3 extends over 13 amino acids. Trimming took 6 bases from V and 7 from J, leaving 15 bases between them. The chain's CDR3 is CASSRTELGTQYF. The DNA of the CDR3 is TGTGCCAGCAGCCGGACGGAACTTGGGACCCAGTACTTC.

This clonotype was observed many times. The rearrangement links TRBV20-1 to TRBJ1-1, with 8 positions matching TRBD1. This CDR3 is 13 amino acids long. V lost 5 bases to trimming and J lost 1 base; unmatched junction nucleotides: 3. CDR1 and CDR2 (germline): DFQATT, SNEGSKA (reference sequence). The CDR3 spells CSAWGQENTEAFF. The CDR3 region has the DNA TGCAGTGCTTGGGGACAGGAGAACACTGAAGCTTTCTTT.

This clonotype came up many times. The V call is TRBV12-3 or TRBV12-4, the J call TRBJ2-3, with D perhaps being TRBD1 or TRBD2 (6 bases each). V lost 7 bases, J lost 11 bases, and 25 bases lay in between. This CDR3 spans 15 amino acids. CDR3 in DNA: TGTGCCAGCACTCCTAGGGGGGCTAGTCCCCGAGGGCAGTATTTT. Translating gives CASTPRGASPRGQYF.

This clonotype was seen repeatedly, ten times or more. The V call is TRBV12-3 or TRBV12-4, the J call TRBJ2-5; perhaps TRBD2 as D (6 bases). This CDR3 has 14 amino acids. The V and J ends lost 6 bases and 5 bases respectively, with 16 bases between them. CDR3 sequence (DNA): TGTGCCAGCAGACCGGGACTTAGTGTGGAGACCCAGTACTTC. Protein sequence: CASRPGLSVETQYF.

The rearrangement uses TRBV6-5 and TRBJ1-5; no clear D gene. Trimming shortened V by 0 bases and J by 6 bases, and 6 bases separated the two germline ends. The germline V gene has CDR1 MNHEY and CDR2 SVGAGI. This CDR3 comprises 13 residues. CDR3 region: CASSYSRGQPQHF. The CDR3 bases are TGTGCCAGCAGTTACTCGCGGGGTCAGCCCCAGCATTTT.

This clonotype was observed many times. J is TRBJ1-2 and V is TRBV7-2; D not resolved. The germline gives CDR1 SGHTA, CDR2 FQGNSA. The length of the CDR3 is 13 residues. V was shortened by 7 bases and J by 7 bases, with 16 bases between the two germline ends. CDR3: CASTLGPLGGYTF. CDR3 nucleotides: TGTGCCAGCACCCTCGGCCCCCTGGGTGGCTACACCTTC.

The sample holds many counts of this clonotype. The gene calls are TRBV4-2 and TRBJ2-3; D unresolved. V was cut by 0 bases and J by 1 base, with 14 bases left in between. This CDR3 spans 17 amino acids. CDR1 and CDR2 from the germline V gene are LGHNA and YNFKEQ. CDR3 protein: CASSQDGSLPGTDTQYF. CDR3 coding DNA: TGTGCCAGCAGCCAAGATGGGTCCCTCCCCGGCACAGATACGCAGTATTTT.

This clonotype appeared many times. The J gene is TRBJ2-5, the V gene TRBV7-2; weak D call: TRBD2 (6 bases). CDR1 SGHTA and CDR2 FQGNSA come from the germline V gene. CDR3 size: 15 residues. V was trimmed by 4 bases and J by 2 bases, leaving 14 bases between them. CDR3 residues: CASSSPAAGQETQYF. CDR3 sequence (DNA): TGTGCCAGCAGCTCCCCTGCGGCGGGACAAGAGACCCAGTACTTC.

This clonotype appeared many times. This chain links TRBV27 with TRBJ1-1; D unclear. This CDR3 is 13 amino acids long. Germline V gene data show CDR1 as MNHEY and CDR2 as SMNVEV (reference sequence). The V and J ends lost 2 bases and 5 bases respectively, with 9 bases between them. CDR3 sequence: CASSLEVGTEAFF. CDR3 in DNA: TGTGCCAGCAGTTTAGAGGTGGGAACTGAAGCTTTCTTT.